This is a list of T cell receptor beta chains from one sample in a study of cytomegalovirus exposure and HLA in healthy donors. Data came from immunoSEQ multiplex PCR; TCRdb stores just in-frame clones and leaves some out. The sample lists about 60,000 clones; approximately 77% were seen once. Sequencing was carried out using PBMCs. The receptors were gathered from a woman in her thirties or forties in good health and CMV-seropositive. CDR3s include the opening cysteine and the closing phenylalanine or tryptophan. The D gene is left open where the match is weak. Size is stated for part of the rows, as once, few or many counts, or as a class when the clone is expanded.

TRBJ2-7 13 - - TRBV15 TGTGCCACCAGCCAAACCCTACAGTACGAGCAGTACTTC CATSQTLQYEQYF
TRBJ2-5 15 - TRBD2 TRBV4-1 TGCGCCAGCAGCCTCAGCGGGGGGGCGGGAGAGACCCAGTACTTC CASSLSGGAGETQYF
TRBJ1-4 15 - - TRBV5-1 TGCGCCAGCAGCTTGTCTGCAGGGAGGAATGAAAAACTGTTTTTT CASSLSAGRNEKLFF
TRBJ2-3 17 once TRBD2 TRBV6-4 TGTGCCAGCAGTCTCGCCCCAGCGGGGGGGTCGACAGATACGCAGTATTTT CASSLAPAGGSTDTQYF
TRBJ1-3 15 - TRBD1 TRBV5-1 TGCGCCAGCTCTCCCGGACAGGGCTCTGGAAACACCATATATTTT CASSPGQGSGNTIYF
TRBJ1-2 13 - TRBD1 TRBV28 TGTGCCAGCATCACGGGACAGTCGAGGGGCTACACCTTC CASITGQSRGYTF
TRBJ1-4 12 - - TRBV7-9 TGTGCCAGCAGCACTCGCTCTGAAAAACTGTTTTTT CASSTRSEKLFF
TRBJ1-2 13 - - TRBV9 TGTGCCAGCAGCGTAGGGGGCGACTATGGCTACACCTTC CASSVGGDYGYTF
TRBJ2-3 16 once TRBD2 TRBV28 TGTGCCAGCAGTCCACTCTTAGCGGGGGGGGCAGATACGCAGTATTTT CASSPLLAGGADTQYF
TRBJ2-5 14 - - TRBV19 TGTGCCAGTAGTATCAGAGCGGGCCCCGAGACCCAGTACTTC CASSIRAGPETQYF
TRBJ1-4 13 - - TRBV5-8 TGTGCCAGCAGCTTGGCTGGGGGGGGAAAACTGTTTTTT CASSLAGGGKLFF
TRBJ1-1 14 - - TRBV30 TGTGCCTGGAGCGAAAAATTGCTACTCCCTGAAGCTTTCTTT CAWSEKLLLPEAFF
TRBJ2-5 14 - - TRBV27 TGTGCCAGCAGTTTAGGGCCGCCCCAAGAGACCCAGTACTTC CASSLGPPQETQYF
TRBJ2-5 12 - - TRBV10-2 TGCGCCAGCAGCCTTCGGGAGGAGACCCAGTACTTC CASSLREETQYF
TRBJ2-1 13 once - TRBV5-6 TGTGCCAGCAGCTTGGCTTCCTACAATGAGCAGTTCTTC CASSLASYNEQFF
TRBJ2-2 15 - TRBD2 TRBV10-1 TGCGCCAGCAGTGATGAAGCGGGGTTCACCGGGGAGCTGTTTTTT CASSDEAGFTGELFF
TRBJ1-5 15 few TRBD1 TRBV18 TGTGCCAGCTCACCGACCGGGACAGGGAATCAGCCCCAGCATTTT CASSPTGTGNQPQHF
TRBJ2-7 15 - TRBD1 TRBV6-1 TGTGCCAGCAGTGAAGCCGGGACAGGGGCTTACGAGCAGTACTTC CASSEAGTGAYEQYF
TRBJ2-2 14 - TRBD2 TRBV9 TGTGCCAGCAGCGTAGTTGCGGGGGCCGGGGAGCTGTTTTTT CASSVVAGAGELFF
TRBJ2-7 15 - - TRBV6-1 TGTGCCAGCAGTGAAGCTGTTGGGGGGAACTACGAGCAGTACTTC CASSEAVGGNYEQYF
TRBJ1-1 16 - - TRBV5-1 TGCGCCAGCAGCCGGGCCCAGGGGCGAATGAACACTGAAGCTTTCTTT CASSRAQGRMNTEAFF
TRBJ2-1 13 - - TRBV5-1 TGCGCCAGCAGCGGGGGGGCGTACAATGAGCAGTTCTTC CASSGGAYNEQFF
TRBJ2-1 16 - - TRBV4-3 TGCGCCAGCAGCCCCCGTGGGACAAATTCCTACAATGAGCAGTTCTTC CASSPRGTNSYNEQFF
TRBJ1-5 15 few - TRBV2 TGTGCCAGCATGAAAGGGGGAAGGGGCAATCAGCCCCAGCATTTT CASMKGGRGNQPQHF
TRBJ1-1 14 - - TRBV30 TGTGCCTGGAGTTGGGGGGGGGTGAACACTGAAGCTTTCTTT CAWSWGGVNTEAFF
TRBJ1-2 14 once - TRBV5-1 TGCGCCAGCAGCTTGGCGTCCTCGTCCTATGGCTACACCTTC CASSLASSSYGYTF
TRBJ1-4 15 once - TRBV11-2 TGTGCCAGCAGCTTAGAGGGGACATGGAATGAAAAACTGTTTTTT CASSLEGTWNEKLFF
TRBJ2-2 13 - - TRBV2 TGTGCCAGCAGTAAACAGAACACCGGGGAGCTGTTTTTT CASSKQNTGELFF
TRBJ2-2 19 - TRBD2 TRBV6-4 TGTGCCAGCAGTCCTGCCGAGACTAGCGGGGGGCTGAACACCGGGGAGCTGTTTTTT CASSPAETSGGLNTGELFF
TRBJ2-3 16 - TRBD2 TRBV7-2 TGTGCCAGCAGCGCGGGGGGGGACTCCTCCACAGATACGCAGTATTTT CASSAGGDSSTDTQYF
TRBJ2-7 12 few - TRBV11-2 TGTGCCAGCAGCTTAGATCTTAACGAGCAGTACTTC CASSLDLNEQYF
TRBJ2-1 17 - - TRBV4-3 TGCGCCAGCAGCCAAGAAGGAACGGACAGCTCCTACAATGAGCAGTTCTTC CASSQEGTDSSYNEQFF
TRBJ1-2 15 - - TRBV5-5 TGTGCCAGCAGCTTGGGGCAGGCCGACGTTTATGGCTACACCTTC CASSLGQADVYGYTF